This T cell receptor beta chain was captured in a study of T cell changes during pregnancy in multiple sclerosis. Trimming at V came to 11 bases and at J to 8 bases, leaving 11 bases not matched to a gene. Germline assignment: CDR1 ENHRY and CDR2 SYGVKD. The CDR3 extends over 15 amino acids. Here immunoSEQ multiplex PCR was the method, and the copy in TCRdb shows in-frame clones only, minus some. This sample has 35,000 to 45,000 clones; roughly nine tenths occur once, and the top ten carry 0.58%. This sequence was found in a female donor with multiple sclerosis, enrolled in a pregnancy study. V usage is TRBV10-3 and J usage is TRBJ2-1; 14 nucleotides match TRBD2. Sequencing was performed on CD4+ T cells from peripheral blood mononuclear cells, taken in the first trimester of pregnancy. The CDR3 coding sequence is TGTGCCGCCTACGGGACTAGCGGGAGAGTGGATGAGCAGTTCTTC. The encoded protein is CAAYGTSGRVDEQFF.